This passage covers 27 T cell receptor beta chains from one sample sequenced in a study of cytomegalovirus exposure and HLA in healthy donors. The primer mix had 60 Vbeta and 13 Jbeta primers. Data came from immunoSEQ multiplex PCR; TCRdb stores just in-frame clones and leaves some out. The table has 150,000 to 200,000 clones, roughly 83% seen once; the top ten hold approximately 2.1%. Sequencing used PBMCs. These receptors all come from a woman aged 45 to 65 in good health and CMV-seronegative.

The CDR3 is CASSVTTSGETQYF. CDR3 bases: TGTGCCAGCAGCGTTACGACTAGCGGAGAGACCCAGTACTTC. The chain uses TRBV9 and TRBJ2-5; 9 positions agree with TRBD2. Germline V lookup: CDR1 SGDLS, CDR2 YYNGEE. V shed 2 bases, J shed 4 bases, and the junction held 3 bases outside the gene matches. The length of the CDR3 is 14 residues. Complete variable domain (other parts from reference TRBV9 and TRBJ2-5): DSGVTQTPKHLITATGQRVTLRCSPRSGDLSVYWYQQSLDQGLQFLIQYYNGEERAKGNILERFSAQQFPDLHSELNLSSLELGDSALYFCASSVTTSGETQYFGPGTRLLVL.

The chain is built from TRBV6-6 and TRBJ2-3, with D perhaps TRBD2 (7 bases). Germline CDR1 and CDR2: MNHNY and SVGAGI (reference sequence). The V gene lost 0 bases and the J gene lost 2 bases, with 12 bases spanning the gap. The CDR3 spans 16 residues. CDR3 residues: CASSYSGGLLTDTQYF. The CDR3 bases are TGTGCCAGCAGTTACTCGGGGGGGCTACTCACAGATACGCAGTATTTT.

The chain employs TRBV23-1 and TRBJ1-1; no definite D call. TRBV23-1 is sorted into the ORF group, with uncertain function. V lost 2 bases and J 1 base, leaving 23 bases between the germline ends. The CDR3 loop spans 19 amino acids. CDR3 sequence reads: CASSQVPVVLGLGNTEAFF. The CDR3 nucleotides read TGCGCCAGCAGTCAAGTACCCGTGGTTCTGGGCCTTGGGAACACTGAAGCTTTCTTT.

The chain carries TRBV28 and TRBJ1-2, with 9 bases matching TRBD1. J gave up 5 bases and V 4 bases, and 2 bases lay outside the gene matches. CDR1 MDHEN and CDR2 SYDVKM come from the germline V gene. This CDR3 has 13 residues. The CDR3: CASSYRGLYGYTF. DNA of the CDR3: TGTGCCAGCAGTTACAGGGGGCTTTATGGCTACACCTTC.

The chain has TRBV6-5 and TRBJ2-7; D call uncertain. V gave up 6 bases and J gave up 5 bases, with 14 bases separating them. There are 13 residues in the CDR3. Germline CDR1 is MNHEY and CDR2 is SVGAGI. The CDR3 nucleotides are TGTGCCAGCAGCCTCAGAGGTTTTAACGAGCAGTACTTC. This gives the protein CASSLRGFNEQYF.

The gene calls are TRBV15 and TRBJ1-1, with 7 bases identical to TRBD1. CDR3 size: 17 residues. The V and J ends lost 5 bases and 4 bases, in that order; junction bases with no gene match: 16. Looked up from germline, CDR1 is LNHNV and CDR2 is YYDKDF (reference sequence). DNA for the CDR3: TGTGCCACCAGCGCCCAGACACAATCCGGGACAGCCACTGAAGCTTTCTTT. Its protein product is CATSAQTQSGTATEAFF.

The chain is built from TRBV29-1 and TRBJ2-3; a possible D gene is TRBD1 (5 bases). Trimming took off 6 bases at V and 4 bases at J, with 14 bases between the two ends. The CDR3 has 13 residues. Germline loops: CDR1 SQVTM, CDR2 ANQGSEA. CDR3 bases: TGCAGCGTGCAGGGAAGTGGAGCAGATACGCAGTATTTT. Amino acid sequence: CSVQGSGADTQYF.

This clone appeared a single time. The V gene is TRBV28, the J gene TRBJ1-1, with D possibly being TRBD1 (5 bases). CDR3 length equals 13 residues. Germline CDR1 and CDR2: MDHEN and SYDVKM. Trimming pared 5 bases from V and 1 base from J, leaving 8 bases between. In DNA, the CDR3 is TGTGCCAGCAGTACGGGGGGGAACACTGAAGCTTTCTTT. Its translation: CASSTGGNTEAFF.

The genes are TRBV28 and TRBJ2-1; possibly TRBD2 for D (6 bases). Germline CDR1 and CDR2: MDHEN and SYDVKM. The CDR3 totals 15 residues. The V gene lost 7 bases and the J gene lost 6 bases, with 19 bases spanning the gap. The CDR3 reads CASTLGGAAGNEQFF. CDR3 bases: TGTGCCAGCACCCTCGGAGGGGCGGCTGGCAATGAGCAGTTCTTC.

The rearrangement links TRBV27 to TRBJ2-7; perhaps TRBD1 as D (5 bases). The germline V and J ends were trimmed by 6 bases and 5 bases, with 14 bases remaining between them. This CDR3 is 13 amino acids long. The germline V gene has CDR1 MNHEY and CDR2 SMNVEV (reference sequence). The CDR3 protein is CASSRGRVDEQYF. In nucleotides, the CDR3 is TGTGCCAGCAGCCGCGGCAGGGTGGACGAGCAGTACTTC.

This clone has a single count. CDR3: CAISGGTSTETQYF. CDR3 bases: TGTGCCATCAGTGGAGGGACTTCTACCGAGACCCAGTACTTC. V and J are TRBV10-3 and TRBJ2-5; TRBD2 might be the D (6 bases). V dropped 4 bases and J dropped 5 bases, with 14 bases sitting between them. Germline CDR1 reads ENHRY; CDR2 reads SYGVKD. The CDR3 has 14 amino acids.

Only one count was recorded for this clone. The rearrangement links TRBV19 to TRBJ1-1, with 8 bases matching TRBD1. After removal of 5 bases from V and 2 bases from J, the junction contained 7 bases not matched to a gene. The CDR3 length is 15 residues. CDR1 and CDR2 from the germline V gene are LNHDA and SQIVND (reference sequence). The CDR3 DNA sequence: TGTGCCAGTAGTGGCTGGGACAGGCCCAACACTGAAGCTTTCTTT. Translating it yields CASSGWDRPNTEAFF.

The chain employs TRBV9 and TRBJ2-3; tentatively, D is TRBD1 (6 bases). Trimming left V 3 bases short and J 4 bases short, with 12 bases between. CDR1 and CDR2 from the germline V gene are SGDLS and YYNGEE. The CDR3 is 14 amino acids. The CDR3, as DNA: TGTGCCAGCAGCGAGGGGGTGGGGTCAGATACGCAGTATTTT. This encodes CASSEGVGSDTQYF.

V is TRBV6-5 and J is TRBJ1-1; no clear D. Germline loops: CDR1 MNHEY, CDR2 SVGAGI. CDR3 length equals 13 residues. The V end lost 2 bases, the J end lost 2 bases, and 6 bases lay between the germline ends. The CDR3 coding sequence is TGTGCCAGCAGTTACGCCAGAAACACTGAAGCTTTCTTT. As protein: CASSYARNTEAFF.

The rearrangement uses TRBV18 and TRBJ1-1, with D tentatively TRBD1 (5 bases). CDR3 length equals 14 residues. V lost 3 bases to trimming and J lost 5 bases, with 13 bases between them. CDR1 and CDR2 from the germline V gene are KGHSH and LQKENI. CDR3 region: CASSPSGAQTEAFF. The CDR3 coding sequence is TGTGCCAGCTCACCGTCTGGGGCGCAGACTGAAGCTTTCTTT.

In regard to this clone: The junction differs from germline at one of its ends, possibly a read error. The chain links TRBV7-7 to TRBJ2-3; weak D call: TRBD1 (6 bases). This CDR3 has 14 residues. The germline V gene has CDR1 SSHAT and CDR2 FNYEAQ (reference sequence). CDR3 nucleotide sequence: TGTGCTAGCAGCTTAGGCCAGGGGAAGGATACGCAGTATTTT. This gives the protein CASSLGQGKDTQYF.

The V call is TRBV10-3, the J call TRBJ1-5, with TRBD1 matching over 7 bases. The V gene's germline CDR1 is ENHRY and CDR2 SYGVKD. V lost 6 bases, J lost 4 bases, and 9 bases stayed unmatched. This CDR3 has 15 residues. Here the CDR3 reads CAISLGLGQNQPQHF. The CDR3 nucleotides read TGTGCCATCAGCCTCGGGCTGGGACAGAATCAGCCCCAGCATTTT.

V usage is TRBV18 and J usage is TRBJ2-2, with a possible D match to TRBD1 (5 bases). Trimming pared 7 bases from V and 3 bases from J, leaving 12 bases between. Germline-derived CDR1 and CDR2 are KGHSH and LQKENI. The CDR3 covers 14 residues. Here the CDR3 DNA reads TGTGCCAGCTGGAAGGGGTACGACACCGGGGAGCTGTTTTTT. Translated, it gives CASWKGYDTGELFF.

This clone occurred once. One junction end disagrees with the germline gene, perhaps due to a read error. This chain joins TRBV7-9 and TRBJ1-2; TRBD1 aligns across 9 bases. Germline lookup yields CDR1 SEHNR and CDR2 FQNEAQ (reference sequence). The CDR3 length is 15 residues. In DNA, the CDR3 is TGTTCCAGCAGCTTATACGGACAGGGGAACTATGGCTACACCTTC. Its translation is CSSSLYGQGNYGYTF.

This clone was seen just once. V is TRBV28 and J is TRBJ1-5; D may be TRBD1 (5 bases). Germline assignment: CDR1 MDHEN and CDR2 SYDVKM. V lost 0 bases and J 4 bases, leaving 13 bases between the germline ends. The CDR3 contains 16 residues. This CDR3 reads CASSLWVGAGNQPQHF. The CDR3 bases are TGTGCCAGCAGTTTATGGGTAGGGGCGGGAAATCAGCCCCAGCATTTT.

This clone was detected only once. The chain is built from TRBV7-9 and TRBJ2-2, with D unresolved. Germline CDR1 SEHNR, CDR2 FQNEAQ (reference sequence). The V end lost 5 bases, the J end lost 4 bases, and 8 bases lay between the germline ends. This CDR3 has 13 amino acids. CDR3 DNA sequence: TGTGCCAGCAGCCCCTCCGGCACCGGGGAGCTGTTTTTT. This encodes CASSPSGTGELFF.

This clone has a handful of counts. The V gene is TRBV28, the J gene TRBJ2-3, with D perhaps TRBD2 (5 bases). CDR1 and CDR2 (germline): MDHEN, SYDVKM. This CDR3 is built from 12 residues. V gave up 7 bases and J gave up 4 bases, with 9 bases separating them. Here the CDR3 reads CASNSDADTQYF. The CDR3 DNA sequence: TGTGCCAGCAATAGCGACGCAGATACGCAGTATTTT.

The chain joins TRBV19 to TRBJ1-5; D not resolved. Between the trimmed V and J ends, which lost 4 bases and 1 base, there was a span of 14 bases. The length of the CDR3 is 16 residues. Germline assignment: CDR1 LNHDA and CDR2 SQIVND (reference sequence). The CDR3 region is CASSSLGGRSNQPQHF. The CDR3 DNA follows: TGTGCCAGTAGTAGCCTAGGTGGCAGAAGCAATCAGCCCCAGCATTTT.

This clone was recorded a few times. The chain joins TRBV2 to TRBJ1-5, with no clear D. The CDR3 extends over 12 amino acids. Germline loops: CDR1 SNHLY, CDR2 FYNNEI. V was cut by 7 bases and J by 4 bases, with 8 bases left in between. The CDR3 region has the DNA TGTGCCAGCACCCGAGGAAATCAGCCCCAGCATTTT. Encoded protein: CASTRGNQPQHF.

The chain employs TRBV7-9 and TRBJ2-1; 7 nucleotides agree with TRBD1. The junction had 4 bases not matched to a gene; V was cut back by 2 bases and J by 6 bases. Looked up from germline, CDR1 is SEHNR and CDR2 is FQNEAQ (reference sequence). The CDR3 runs 14 residues. In DNA, the CDR3 is TGTGCCAGCAGCTTAAAGGACAGGATCAATGAGCAGTTCTTC. Translated, it gives CASSLKDRINEQFF.

V is TRBV7-9 and J is TRBJ1-4; TRBD1 aligns across 7 bases. This CDR3 contains 16 residues. Germline lookup yields CDR1 SEHNR and CDR2 FQNEAQ (reference sequence). J gave up 8 bases and V 3 bases, and 12 bases lay outside the gene matches. This chain's CDR3 is CASSFSGTEIGEKLFF. The CDR3 bases are TGTGCCAGCAGCTTTTCCGGGACAGAGATTGGCGAAAAACTGTTTTTT.

The chain combines TRBV7-2 with TRBJ1-1; weak D call: TRBD1 (5 bases). The germline gives CDR1 SGHTA, CDR2 FQGNSA. Trimming removed 0 bases from V and 0 bases from J, with 11 bases in between. CDR3 length: 16 amino acids. CDR3 loop: CASSLASGHLNTEAFF. CDR3 DNA: TGTGCCAGCAGCTTAGCGTCCGGACACTTGAACACTGAAGCTTTCTTT.